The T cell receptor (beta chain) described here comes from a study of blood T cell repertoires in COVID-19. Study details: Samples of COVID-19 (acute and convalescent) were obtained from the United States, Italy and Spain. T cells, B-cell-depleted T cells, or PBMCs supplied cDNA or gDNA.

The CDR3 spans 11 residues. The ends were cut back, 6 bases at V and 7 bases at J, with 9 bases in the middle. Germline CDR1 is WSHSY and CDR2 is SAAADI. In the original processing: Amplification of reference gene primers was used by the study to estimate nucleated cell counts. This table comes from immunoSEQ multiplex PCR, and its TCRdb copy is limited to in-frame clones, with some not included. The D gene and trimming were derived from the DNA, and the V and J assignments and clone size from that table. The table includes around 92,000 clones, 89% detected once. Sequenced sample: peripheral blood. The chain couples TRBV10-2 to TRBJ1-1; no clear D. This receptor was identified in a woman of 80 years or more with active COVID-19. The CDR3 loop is CASRHSREAFF. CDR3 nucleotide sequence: TGCGCCAGCAGACACAGCCGTGAAGCTTTCTTT.